This is a list of T cell receptor beta chains from one sample in a study of blood T cell repertoires in COVID-19. TCRdb's copy holds only in-frame clones and misses some; the assay was immunoSEQ multiplex PCR. Of 380,000 or so clones in the sample, 89% are singletons; the top ten hold roughly 1.2%. The sequenced material came from peripheral blood. The receptors stem from a man aged 35 to 55 with acute or convalescent COVID-19. Both conserved end residues are part of each CDR3. Each record gives: V gene, clone size, J gene, CDR3 protein. Rows give clone size only sometimes, using once, few, many, or a class for an expanded clone.

TRBV7-2	NA	TRBJ1-1	CASSLRPGTAGGKAFF
TRBV5-4	few	TRBJ2-2	CASSWDQDSTTGELFF
TRBV27	once	TRBJ2-3	CASSHMQGGDTQYF
TRBV5-1	few	TRBJ2-3	CASSLDRGSTDTQYF
TRBV20-1	once	TRBJ2-4	CSARDLNIQYF
TRBV10-3	NA	TRBJ1-2	CAISDGRNYGYTF
TRBV27	NA	TRBJ2-7	CASSLTAGMLYEQYF
TRBV7-2	NA	TRBJ1-5	CASSSRQGNQPQHF
TRBV3-1/TRBV3-2	NA	TRBJ2-2	CASSQLWDWRKTNTGELFF
TRBV5-4	NA	TRBJ1-1	CASSLAPGNTEAFF
TRBV4-1	NA	TRBJ1-1	CASSQAGHNTEAFF
TRBV6-2/TRBV6-3	NA	TRBJ1-1	CASSSHQIFGGTEAFF
TRBV29-1	NA	TRBJ2-6	CSVGGRSSSGANVLTF
TRBV27	once	TRBJ2-7	CASSSLAGGEQYF
TRBV28	NA	TRBJ2-2	CASSRGGAFTGELFF
TRBV6-1	NA	TRBJ1-2	CASSDLLEDRLYGYTF
TRBV7-6	NA	TRBJ1-5	CASSSLTGRYQPQHF
TRBV20-1	NA	TRBJ2-7	CSARQGYEQYF
TRBV28	NA	TRBJ1-3	CAGSSGNTIYF
TRBV2	NA	TRBJ1-3	CASSGQGPGNTIYF
TRBV30	NA	TRBJ1-1	CAWFPVDRDSIGAFF
TRBV5-1	NA	TRBJ1-1	CASSRTGGDTEAFF
TRBV27	once	TRBJ2-7	CASSLRWGASYEQYF
TRBV28	NA	TRBJ2-6	CASSSRQRVVPSGANVLTF
TRBV2	NA	TRBJ2-2	CASGLRLGNTGELFF
TRBV6-6	NA	TRBJ1-1	CASSFQGRDTEAFF
TRBV30	NA	TRBJ1-4	CAWSVGQGVNEKLFF
TRBV28	NA	TRBJ2-6	CASSSGVSGANVLTF
TRBV5-8	NA	TRBJ2-1	CASSSSGSSYNEQFF
TRBV10-3	NA	TRBJ2-3	CAISELSTDTQYF
TRBV7-9	NA	TRBJ2-7	CASRGRYNYEQYF
TRBV4-1	NA	TRBJ2-7	CASSQPSGTYEQYF
TRBV5-5	NA	TRBJ1-6	CASSSDRGLDNSPLHF
TRBV7-3	NA	TRBJ2-7	CASSLHGGTSYEQYF